Presented here are 17 T cell receptor beta chains from one specimen sequenced in a study of identical twins. TCRdb reanalysed the 5' RACE reads using MiXCR and keeps one entry per CDR3 protein. Of about 450,000 distinct CDR3 sequences listed, approximately 17% are singletons. Material for sequencing was naive T cells sorted from blood. These receptors originate from a man aged 45-65 years in good health.

The chain is built from TRBV11-2 and TRBJ2-2; perhaps TRBD2 as D (6 bases). This CDR3 spans 19 amino acids. Trimming took off 3 bases at V and 1 base at J, with 21 bases between the two ends. Germline values: CDR1 SGHAT, CDR2 FQNNGV. CDR3 sequence: CASSFLRIRGTQNTGELFF. CDR3 DNA sequence: TGTGCCAGCAGCTTTCTGCGGATTCGGGGGACCCAGAACACCGGGGAGCTGTTTTTT.

This clonotype has just a few counts. This chain connects TRBV20-1 to TRBJ2-7; D is undetermined. Germline lookup yields CDR1 DFQATT and CDR2 SNEGSKA (reference sequence). Between the trimmed V and J ends, which lost 0 bases and 3 bases, there was a span of 12 bases. The CDR3 has 14 residues. Here the CDR3 DNA reads TGCAGTGCTAGAGATGGGAACGGTGTCTACGAGCAGTACTTC. This gives the protein CSARDGNGVYEQYF.

Only a few counts were recorded for this clonotype. This chain uses TRBV7-2 with TRBJ2-1, with 8 bases fitting TRBD1. Unmatched junction bases numbered 3, after V lost 5 bases and J lost 6 bases. Germline CDR1 SGHTA, CDR2 FQGNSA. This CDR3 is built from 13 residues. As DNA, the CDR3 is TGTGCCAGCAGCCAGACAGGGGTCAATGAGCAGTTCTTC. It codes for CASSQTGVNEQFF.

This clonotype occurred a few times. This CDR3 fails to terminate in the conserved phenylalanine or tryptophan, so it likely reflects a read error. The chain is built from TRBV12-3 or TRBV12-4 and TRBJ2-3, with D perhaps given as TRBD1 or TRBD2 (5 bases each). The CDR3 has 16 amino acids. The germline V and J ends were trimmed by 4 bases and 1 base, with 15 bases remaining between them. For the CDR3, the DNA is TGTGCCAGCAGTTGGGGGATCGCATCGGGCACAGATACGCAGTATTAT. This translates into CASSWGIASGTDTQYY.

This clonotype has a count of ten or more. The J gene is TRBJ2-3, the V gene TRBV6-2 or TRBV6-3; either TRBD1 or TRBD2 may fit D (5 bases each). V was pared by 6 bases and J by 4 bases, with 17 bases between. CDR1 is MNHEY and CDR2 is SVGEGT in the germline V gene. The CDR3 loop spans 15 amino acids. The CDR3: CASRSGSIGADTQYF. CDR3 DNA sequence: TGTGCCAGCAGATCAGGGTCAATCGGGGCAGATACGCAGTATTTT.

V gene TRBV5-1 combines with J gene TRBJ2-5; TRBD1 matches 8 bases. V lost 3 bases, J lost 4 bases, and 11 bases stayed unmatched. Per germline, CDR1 SGHRS and CDR2 YFSETQ. The CDR3 loop spans 16 amino acids. In DNA form, the CDR3 reads TGCGCCAGCAGCTCCCTAGGACAGGGAGGAAGAGAGACCCAGTACTTC. Translated, it gives CASSSLGQGGRETQYF.

This clonotype showed up many times. The rearrangement joins TRBV29-1 to TRBJ2-1; D is possibly TRBD1 (5 bases). Germline assignment: CDR1 SQVTM and CDR2 ANQGSEA. CDR3 length equals 10 residues. The germline V and J ends were trimmed by 7 bases and 10 bases, with 11 bases remaining between them. The CDR3 region is CSAEWGEQFF. In DNA, the CDR3 is TGCAGCGCCGAGTGGGGCGAGCAGTTCTTC.

This clonotype was found many times. The rearrangement uses TRBV20-1 and TRBJ2-7; D remains ambiguous. V dropped 5 bases and J dropped 3 bases, with 26 bases sitting between them. The CDR3 contains 17 residues. The germline gives CDR1 DFQATT, CDR2 SNEGSKA (reference sequence). CDR3 loop: CSAQTASGFKPLYEQYF. CDR3 nucleotide sequence: TGCAGTGCTCAGACGGCCAGTGGATTTAAGCCCCTCTACGAGCAGTACTTC.

This clonotype was counted only a few times. The chain combines TRBV29-1 with TRBJ1-2; TRBD1 matches 8 bases. The junction had 10 bases not matched to a gene; V was cut back by 2 bases and J by 8 bases. The CDR3 totals 14 residues. CDR1 and CDR2 (germline): SQVTM, ANQGSEA. The CDR3, as DNA: TGCAGCGTTGAAATGGGGCAGGGGGCTATGGGCTACACCTTC. Its protein is CSVEMGQGAMGYTF. The complete variable domain, with remaining parts taken from reference TRBV29-1 and TRBJ1-2, reads SAVISQKPSRDICQRGTSLTIQCQVDSQVTMMFWYRQQPGQSLTLIATANQGSEATYESGFVIDKFPISRPNLTFSTLTVSNMSPEDSSIYLCSVEMGQGAMGYTFGSGTRLTVV.

The chain joins TRBV10-3 to TRBJ2-1, with 10 bases identical to TRBD2. The CDR3 loop spans 14 amino acids. Trimming at V came to 7 bases and at J to 11 bases, leaving 11 bases not matched to a gene. CDR1 is ENHRY and CDR2 is SYGVKD in the germline V gene. Here the CDR3 reads CAITPAGGLRKQFF. The CDR3 nucleotides read TGTGCCATCACCCCAGCGGGGGGGTTACGAAAGCAGTTCTTC.

V is TRBV6-2 or TRBV6-3 and J is TRBJ2-7; D may be TRBD2 (7 bases). V lost 7 bases and J 4 bases, leaving 17 bases between the germline ends. The CDR3 spans 14 residues. In germline, CDR1 is MNHEY, CDR2 SVGEGT. The CDR3 DNA reads TGTGCCAGCATCGGGGGGCCAACAGTATACGAGCAGTACTTC. This translates into CASIGGPTVYEQYF.

The table lists this clonotype with a few counts. The chain couples TRBV18 to TRBJ1-5; D is possibly TRBD1 (5 bases). Trimming removed 5 bases at V and 3 bases at J, with 8 bases between. The germline V gene encodes CDR1 KGHSH and CDR2 LQKENI. The CDR3 has 13 residues. DNA of the CDR3: TGTGCCAGCTCAGGGGACCTCAATCAGCCCCAGCATTTT. Residues: CASSGDLNQPQHF.

The V gene is TRBV2, the J gene TRBJ2-3; 7 bases map to TRBD2. The CDR3 loop spans 14 amino acids. V lost 0 bases to trimming and J lost 3 bases; unmatched junction nucleotides: 0. Germline CDR1 SNHLY, CDR2 FYNNEI. CDR3 DNA: TGTGCCAGCAGTGAAGCACTAGCGACAGATACGCAGTATTTT. It specifies CASSEALATDTQYF.

This clonotype occurred once. V gene TRBV4-1 combines with J gene TRBJ2-1, with 14 positions matching TRBD2. Trimming at V came to 3 bases and at J to 10 bases, leaving 8 bases not matched to a gene. Germline-derived CDR1 and CDR2 are MGHRA and YSYEKL. The CDR3 totals 16 residues. CDR3 protein: CASSHPGLAGGSEQFF. Written as DNA, the CDR3 is TGCGCCAGCAGCCATCCCGGACTAGCGGGGGGATCGGAGCAGTTCTTC.

The V gene is TRBV12-3 or TRBV12-4, the J gene TRBJ1-1, with a weak D call TRBD1 (5 bases). V lost 6 bases to trimming and J lost 7 bases, with 12 bases between them. This CDR3 is 12 amino acids long. CDR3 nucleotides: TGTGCCAGCAGCCCGGGACGGGTTGAAGCTTTCTTT. This translates into CASSPGRVEAFF.

This clonotype was seen more than once but under ten times. CDR3 DNA sequence: TGTGCCAGCAGCGCACTTAGGGACAACTCAGCCAAAAACATTCAGTACTTC. It yields the protein CASSALRDNSAKNIQYF. The chain joins TRBV9 to TRBJ2-4, with a possible D match to TRBD1 (6 bases). Trimming took 3 bases from V and 0 from J, leaving 16 bases between them. This CDR3 comprises 17 residues. Looked up from germline, CDR1 is SGDLS and CDR2 is YYNGEE.

This clonotype has only one observation. V is TRBV10-3 and J is TRBJ1-2; no definite D call. The CDR3 length is 15 residues. V gave up 0 bases and J gave up 4 bases, with 12 bases separating them. Germline CDR1 and CDR2: ENHRY and SYGVKD. The CDR3 DNA reads TGTGCCATCAGTGAGTCGGGGTACCAAACCTATGGCTACACCTTC. It yields the protein CAISESGYQTYGYTF.